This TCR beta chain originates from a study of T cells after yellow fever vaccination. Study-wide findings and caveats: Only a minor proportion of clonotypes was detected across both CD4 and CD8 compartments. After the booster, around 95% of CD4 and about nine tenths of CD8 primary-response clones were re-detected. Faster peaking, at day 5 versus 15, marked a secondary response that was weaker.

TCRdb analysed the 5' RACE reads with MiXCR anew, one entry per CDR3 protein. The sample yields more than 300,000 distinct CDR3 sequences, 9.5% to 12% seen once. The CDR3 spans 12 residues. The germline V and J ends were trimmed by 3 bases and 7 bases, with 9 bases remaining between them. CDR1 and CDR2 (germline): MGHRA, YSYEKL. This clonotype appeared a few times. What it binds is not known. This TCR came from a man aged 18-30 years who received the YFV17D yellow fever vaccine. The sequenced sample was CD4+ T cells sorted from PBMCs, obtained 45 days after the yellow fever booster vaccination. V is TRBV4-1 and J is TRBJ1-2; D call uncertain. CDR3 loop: CASSQAGSGYTF. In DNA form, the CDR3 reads TGCGCCAGCAGCCAGGCTGGTTCTGGCTACACCTTC.